This T cell receptor beta chain stems from a study of cytomegalovirus exposure and HLA in healthy donors. Points from the study as a whole: Exclusion as indistinguishable affected some V segments, including TRBV6-2 and TRBV6-3. In a later analysis, common viral pathogens appeared linked to several of the most significant clusters. Clonal expansion, a later analysis showed, was greater in HLA-associated TCR beta chains than in equally common others. A link between a missense DCLRE1C variant and TCR beta V- and J-gene trimming emerged from a later analysis.

Germline CDR1 is LGHNA and CDR2 is YSLEER. The CDR3 consists of 15 residues. Both 60 Vbeta primers and 13 Jbeta primers went into the PCR. Measured with immunoSEQ multiplex PCR; TCRdb has only the in-frame clones, and not every one. Altogether about 83,000 clones are present, just over 70% being singletons, with the ten largest covering more than 7%. On this clone: Its antigen is not identified.

The chain is built from TRBV4-3 and TRBJ2-5, with TRBD2 matching over 12 bases. The J call may be mistaken, given a closer DNA end match to TRBJ2-7. Sequencing was carried out using PBMCs. The sequence derives from a man aged 60-69 years in good health and CMV-seronegative. The CDR3 loop reads CASSSTSGGTYEQYF. CDR3 coding DNA: TGCGCCAGCAGCTCAACTAGCGGGGGGACCTACGAGCAGTACTTC.